Shown below are 9 T cell receptor beta chains from a single sample sequenced in a study of blood T cell repertoires in COVID-19. Assay used: immunoSEQ multiplex PCR; TCRdb lists only in-frame clones, some missing. Among 80,000 to 100,000 clones, around 88% were seen once, and the ten largest hold around 19%. The specimen sequenced was peripheral blood. Receptors originate from a woman older than 75 with acute or convalescent COVID-19.

V and J are TRBV12-5 and TRBJ1-1; 8 bases are a match to TRBD1. CDR1 is LGHNT and CDR2 is FRNRAP in the germline V gene. This CDR3 spans 15 amino acids. The V gene end was trimmed by 6 bases and the J gene end by 3 bases; junction bases not matched to a gene: 9. CDR3 DNA: TGTGCTAGTGGATATCTTACAGGGGGTGACACTGAAGCTTTCTTT. Amino acid sequence: CASGYLTGGDTEAFF.

The chain joins TRBV3-1 (or the pseudogene TRBV3-2) to TRBJ2-2; D unresolved. The V gene's germline CDR1 is LGHDT and CDR2 YNNKEL (reference sequence). V lost 3 bases and J 5 bases, leaving 7 bases between the germline ends. The CDR3 is 13 residues long. CDR3 nucleotides: TGTGCCAGCAGCCAGTCAAAAACCGGGGAGCTGTTTTTT. It specifies CASSQSKTGELFF.

This clone has a handful of counts. The chain combines TRBV15 with TRBJ1-1, with 9 bases matching TRBD1. The CDR3 spans 15 residues. Per the germline V gene, CDR1 is LNHNV and CDR2 is YYDKDF (reference sequence). V shed 3 bases and J 0 bases; nucleotides not matched to a gene: 2. The CDR3 DNA reads as TGTGCCACCAGCAGGGACAGGGGAATGAACACTGAAGCTTTCTTT. Translation gives CATSRDRGMNTEAFF.

The V gene is TRBV5-1, the J gene TRBJ2-7, with TRBD2 identical over 12 bases. After removal of 1 base from V and 0 bases from J, the junction contained 5 bases not matched to a gene. CDR3 length equals 17 residues. Germline CDR1 is SGHRS and CDR2 is YFSETQ. The CDR3 DNA reads as TGCGCCAGCAGCTTGACTAGCGGGGGGTCTTACTCCTACGAGCAGTACTTC. This encodes CASSLTSGGSYSYEQYF.

This rearrangement joins TRBV2 to TRBJ2-7, with D perhaps matching TRBD1 (5 bases). The CDR3 has 14 amino acids. V shed 4 bases and J shed 0 bases, with 10 bases lying between them. Germline loops: CDR1 SNHLY, CDR2 FYNNEI. The DNA of the CDR3 is TGTGCCAGCAGTGGGTGGACAAACTCCTACGAGCAGTACTTC. Its translation is CASSGWTNSYEQYF.

The rearrangement links TRBV5-1 to TRBJ2-2; D remains unclear. The CDR3 sequence is 12 residues long. Deletions cut 4 bases from V and 3 bases from J, with 4 bases between. The germline V gene has CDR1 SGHRS and CDR2 YFSETQ. The CDR3 here is CASSPDTGELFF. CDR3 in DNA: TGCGCCAGCAGCCCCGACACCGGGGAGCTGTTTTTT.

Only a few counts were recorded for this clone. This chain uses TRBV2 with TRBJ1-3; D unresolved. V was clipped by 8 bases and J by 0 bases, with 11 bases between them. Germline CDR1 SNHLY, CDR2 FYNNEI. The CDR3 totals 14 residues. CDR3 sequence reads: CASLTPSSGNTIYF. CDR3 nucleotides: TGTGCCAGCCTGACACCCAGCTCTGGAAACACCATATATTTT.

The chain employs TRBV6-6 and TRBJ1-1; 9 bases match TRBD1. In germline, CDR1 is MNHNY, CDR2 SVGAGI (reference sequence). The CDR3 has 13 amino acids. V gave up 6 bases and J gave up 5 bases; unmatched junction bases: 4. The CDR3 loop is CASSPTGGTEAFF. The CDR3 DNA reads TGTGCCAGCAGCCCGACAGGGGGGACTGAAGCTTTCTTT.

A word on this clone: This CDR3 is also generated by other DNA sequences in the sample. The chain couples TRBV19 to TRBJ2-3; the D gene is possibly TRBD2 (6 bases). V lost 1 base, J lost 1 base, and 6 bases lay in between. The length of the CDR3 is 14 residues. CDR1 LNHDA and CDR2 SQIVND come from the germline V gene (reference sequence). CDR3: CASSIGGGTDTQYF. The CDR3 nucleotides read TGTGCCAGTAGTATAGGGGGGGGCACAGATACGCAGTATTTT. The complete variable domain, with remaining parts taken from reference TRBV19 and TRBJ2-3, reads DGGITQSPKYLFRKEGQNVTLSCEQNLNHDAMYWYRQDPGQGLRLIYYSQIVNDFQKGDIAEGYSVSREKKESFPLTVTSAQKNPTAFYLCASSIGGGTDTQYFGPGTRLTVL.